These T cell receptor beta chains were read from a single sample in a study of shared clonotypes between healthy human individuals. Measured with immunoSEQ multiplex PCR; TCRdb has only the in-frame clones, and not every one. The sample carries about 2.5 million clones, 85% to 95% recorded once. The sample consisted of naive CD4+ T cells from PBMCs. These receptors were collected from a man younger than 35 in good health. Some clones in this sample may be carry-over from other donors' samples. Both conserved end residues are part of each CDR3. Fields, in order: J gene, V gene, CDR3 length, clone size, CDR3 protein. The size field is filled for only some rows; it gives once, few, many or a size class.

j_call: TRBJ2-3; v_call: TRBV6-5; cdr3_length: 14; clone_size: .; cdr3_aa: CASSRTRLIDTQYF
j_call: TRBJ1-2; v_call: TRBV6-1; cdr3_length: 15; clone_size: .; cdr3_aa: CASSEGTPDLYGYTF
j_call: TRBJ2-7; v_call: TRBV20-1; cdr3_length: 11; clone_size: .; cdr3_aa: CSAGEAREQYF
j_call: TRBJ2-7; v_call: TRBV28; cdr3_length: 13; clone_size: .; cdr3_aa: CASQGVSSYEQYF
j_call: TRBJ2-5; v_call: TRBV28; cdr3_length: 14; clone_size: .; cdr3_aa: CASGPGTHQETQYF
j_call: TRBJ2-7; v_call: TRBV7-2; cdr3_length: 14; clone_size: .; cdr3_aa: CASSTQGGSYEQYF
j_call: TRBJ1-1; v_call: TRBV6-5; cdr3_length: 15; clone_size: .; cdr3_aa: CASSYSGRGPAEAFF
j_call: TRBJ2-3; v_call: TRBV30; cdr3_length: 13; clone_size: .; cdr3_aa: CAWSPPPGDTQYF
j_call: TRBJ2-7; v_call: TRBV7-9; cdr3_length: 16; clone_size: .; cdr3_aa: CASSFLHLGVRAEQYF
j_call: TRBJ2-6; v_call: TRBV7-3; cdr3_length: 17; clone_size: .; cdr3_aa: CASSPKTLNSGANVLTF
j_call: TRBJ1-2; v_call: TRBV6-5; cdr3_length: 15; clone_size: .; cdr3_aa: CASSYSGLRAGGYTF
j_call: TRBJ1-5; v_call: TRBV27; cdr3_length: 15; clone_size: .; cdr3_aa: CASSKSGDPNQPQHF
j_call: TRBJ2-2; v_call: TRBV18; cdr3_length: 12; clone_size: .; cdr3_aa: CASSLDSGELFF
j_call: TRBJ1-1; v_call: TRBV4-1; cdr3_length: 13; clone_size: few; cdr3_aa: CASSRVGDTEAFF
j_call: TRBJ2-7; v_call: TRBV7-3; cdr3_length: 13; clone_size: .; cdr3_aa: CASSRDRGGEQYF
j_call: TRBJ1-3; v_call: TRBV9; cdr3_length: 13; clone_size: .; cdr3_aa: CASSVPPGNTIYF
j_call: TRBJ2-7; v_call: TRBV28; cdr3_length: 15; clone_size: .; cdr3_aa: CASSPSGAGFREQYF
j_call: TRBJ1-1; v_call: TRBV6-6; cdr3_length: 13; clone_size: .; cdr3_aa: CASCRGGNTEAFF
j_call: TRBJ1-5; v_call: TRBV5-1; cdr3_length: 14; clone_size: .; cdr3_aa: CASSWGQGDQPQHF
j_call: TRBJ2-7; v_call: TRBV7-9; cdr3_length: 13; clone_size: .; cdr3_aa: CASSPGGPYEQYF
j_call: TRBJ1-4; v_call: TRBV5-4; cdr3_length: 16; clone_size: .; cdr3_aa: CASSALGQAGSEKLFF
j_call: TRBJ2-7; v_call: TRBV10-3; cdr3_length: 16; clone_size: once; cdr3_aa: CAISDTRGGKTYEQYF
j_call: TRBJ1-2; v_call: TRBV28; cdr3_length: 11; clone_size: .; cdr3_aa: CASSWTGGYTF
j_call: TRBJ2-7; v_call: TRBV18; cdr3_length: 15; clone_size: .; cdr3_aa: CASSPVTGASYEQYF
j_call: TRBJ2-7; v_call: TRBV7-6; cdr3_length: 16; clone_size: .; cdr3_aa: CASSLSPLAGGYEQYF
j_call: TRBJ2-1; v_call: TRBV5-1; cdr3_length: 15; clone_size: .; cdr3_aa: CASSLGGSSYNEQFF
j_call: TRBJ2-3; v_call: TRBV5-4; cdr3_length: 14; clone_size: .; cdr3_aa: CASSLIGGTDTQYF